The rows below give T cell receptor beta chains drawn from one sample of a study of early T cells in non-severe SARS-CoV-2 infection. TCRdb called the 5' RACE reads again in MiXCR, with one record for every CDR3 protein. The sample gives 64,000 or so distinct CDR3 sequences, roughly 14% of which show up once; about 4.2% is in the top ten. The sample taken for sequencing was whole blood. These receptors came from an adult who was a healthcare worker with PCR-confirmed SARS-CoV-2 infection or an uninfected control (not recorded which). Each CDR3 is given with its conserved first and last residue. Fields, in order: clone size, D gene, V gene, J gene, CDR3 protein, CDR3 DNA. The D gene is left open where the match is weak. Expanded clones are given a class, and other clones once, few, many or no size at all.

.	.	TRBV6-5	TRBJ2-3	CASSYDRLASSTDTQYF	TGTGCCAGCAGTTACGACCGGCTAGCGTCTAGCACAGATACGCAGTATTTT
.	.	TRBV7-9	TRBJ2-3	CASRLRDTSTDTQYF	TGTGCCAGCAGACTCCGGGACACCAGCACAGATACGCAGTATTTT
.	TRBD1	TRBV4-1	TRBJ2-2	CASSHATGRNTGELFF	TGCGCCAGCAGCCACGCGACAGGGCGCAACACCGGGGAGCTGTTTTTT
few	TRBD1	TRBV6-5	TRBJ1-1	CASSSHTGGRTEAFF	TGTGCCAGCAGTTCCCACACAGGGGGCAGGACTGAAGCTTTCTTT
many	.	TRBV5-4	TRBJ2-3	CASSSGWAQYF	TGTGCCAGCAGCTCGGGGTGGGCGCAGTATTTT
.	TRBD2	TRBV29-1	TRBJ2-3	CSVGLAGERDTQYF	TGCAGCGTAGGACTAGCGGGGGAAAGGGATACGCAGTATTTT
few	TRBD2	TRBV20-1	TRBJ2-3	CSATSVAGDLTDTQYF	TGCAGTGCTACCTCAGTGGCGGGAGACCTCACAGATACGCAGTATTTT
many	.	TRBV7-9	TRBJ2-3	CASSRGGGAYGTDTQYF	TGTGCCAGCAGCAGGGGCGGAGGGGCCTACGGCACAGATACGCAGTATTTT
.	TRBD2	TRBV12-3/TRBV12-4	TRBJ2-3	CASSFVTSGDGTDTQYF	TGTGCCAGCAGTTTCGTGACTAGCGGGGATGGCACAGATACGCAGTATTTT
.	TRBD1	TRBV7-8	TRBJ2-2	CASSVDRVPGELFF	TGTGCCAGCAGCGTCGACAGGGTGCCCGGGGAGCTGTTTTTT
few	.	TRBV6-5	TRBJ2-7	CASRNRVRNYEQYF	TGTGCCAGCAGGAACAGGGTGAGGAACTACGAGCAGTACTTC
few	.	TRBV20-1	TRBJ1-1	CSAGGHTEAFF	TGCAGTGCGGGTGGTCACACTGAAGCTTTCTTT
many	.	TRBV9	TRBJ2-7	CASSVGDIPSYEQYF	TGTGCCAGCAGCGTCGGGGACATACCTTCCTACGAGCAGTACTTC
.	.	TRBV3-1	TRBJ2-3	CASSQAGDTDTQYF	TGTGCCAGCAGCCAAGCAGGGGACACAGATACGCAGTATTTT
many	TRBD1	TRBV19	TRBJ2-3	CASSPSGQGAGDTQYF	TGTGCCAGTAGCCCCTCGGGACAGGGGGCGGGAGATACGCAGTATTTT
many	.	TRBV7-8	TRBJ2-7	CASSLTALYEQYF	TGTGCCAGCAGCTTGACAGCCCTCTACGAGCAGTACTTC
.	TRBD1	TRBV6-2/TRBV6-3	TRBJ2-1	CASSSTRGRSYNEQFF	TGTGCCAGCAGTTCGACCAGGGGGCGGTCCTACAATGAGCAGTTCTTC
.	TRBD1	TRBV7-2	TRBJ2-7	CASSQKGTGSYEQYF	TGTGCCAGCAGTCAAAAAGGGACAGGCTCCTACGAGCAGTACTTC